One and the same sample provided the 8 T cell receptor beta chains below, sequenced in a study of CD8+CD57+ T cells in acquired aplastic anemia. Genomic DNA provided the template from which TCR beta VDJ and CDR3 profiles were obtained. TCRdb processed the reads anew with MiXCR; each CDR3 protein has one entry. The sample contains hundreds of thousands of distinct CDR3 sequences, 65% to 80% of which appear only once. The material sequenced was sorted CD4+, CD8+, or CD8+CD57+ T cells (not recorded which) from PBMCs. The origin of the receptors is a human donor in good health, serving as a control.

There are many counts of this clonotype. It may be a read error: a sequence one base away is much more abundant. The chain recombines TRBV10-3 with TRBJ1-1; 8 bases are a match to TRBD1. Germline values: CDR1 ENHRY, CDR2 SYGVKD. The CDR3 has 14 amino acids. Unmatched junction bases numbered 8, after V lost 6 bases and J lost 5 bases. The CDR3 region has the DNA TGTGCCATCAGGCCAGGGGGCGCACGGACTGAAGCTTTCTTT. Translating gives CAIRPGGARTEAFF.

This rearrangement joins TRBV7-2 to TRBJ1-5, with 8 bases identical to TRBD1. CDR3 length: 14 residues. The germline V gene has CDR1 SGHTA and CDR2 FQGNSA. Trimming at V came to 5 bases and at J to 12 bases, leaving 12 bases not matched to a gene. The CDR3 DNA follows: TGTGCCAGCAGCGCACAGGGGGTACGTCATGGCCAGCATTTT. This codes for CASSAQGVRHGQHF.

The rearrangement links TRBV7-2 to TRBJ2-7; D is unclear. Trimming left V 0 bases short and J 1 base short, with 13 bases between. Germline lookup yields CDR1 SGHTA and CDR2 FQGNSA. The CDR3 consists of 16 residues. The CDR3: CASSLALTTVSYEQYF. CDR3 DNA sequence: TGTGCCAGCAGCTTAGCCCTTACGACGGTTTCCTACGAGCAGTACTTC. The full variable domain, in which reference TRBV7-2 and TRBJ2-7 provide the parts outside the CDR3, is GAGVSQSPSNKVTEKGKDVELRCDPISGHTALYWYRQSLGQGLEFLIYFQGNSAPDKSGLPSDRFSAERTGGSVSTLTIQRTQQEDSAVYLCASSLALTTVSYEQYFGPGTRLTVT.

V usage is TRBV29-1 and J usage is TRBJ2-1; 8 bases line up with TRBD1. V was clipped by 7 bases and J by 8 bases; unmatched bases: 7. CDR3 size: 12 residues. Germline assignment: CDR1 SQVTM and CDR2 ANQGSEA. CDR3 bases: TGCAGCGGAAGACAGGGGACCGATGAGCAGTTCTTC. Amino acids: CSGRQGTDEQFF.

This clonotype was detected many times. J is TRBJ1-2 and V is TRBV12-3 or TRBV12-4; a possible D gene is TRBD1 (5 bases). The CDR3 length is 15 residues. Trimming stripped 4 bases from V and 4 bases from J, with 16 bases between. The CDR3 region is CASSSSGAIPYGYTF. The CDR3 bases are TGTGCCAGCAGTTCCTCTGGGGCCATCCCCTATGGCTACACCTTC.

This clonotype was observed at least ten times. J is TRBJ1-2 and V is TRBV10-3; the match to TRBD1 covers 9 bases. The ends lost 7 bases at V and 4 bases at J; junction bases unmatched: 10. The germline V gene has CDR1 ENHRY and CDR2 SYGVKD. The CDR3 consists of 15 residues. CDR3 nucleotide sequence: TGTGCCATCAACCTGGGGGAGACAGGGGGCTATGGCTACACCTTC. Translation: CAINLGETGGYGYTF.

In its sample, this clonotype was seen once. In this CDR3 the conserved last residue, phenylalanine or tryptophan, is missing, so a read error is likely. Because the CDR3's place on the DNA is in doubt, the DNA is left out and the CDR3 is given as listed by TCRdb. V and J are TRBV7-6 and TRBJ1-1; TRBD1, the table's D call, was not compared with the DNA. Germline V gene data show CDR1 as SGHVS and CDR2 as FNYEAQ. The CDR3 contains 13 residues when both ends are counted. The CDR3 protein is CASSQGRGENQPQ.

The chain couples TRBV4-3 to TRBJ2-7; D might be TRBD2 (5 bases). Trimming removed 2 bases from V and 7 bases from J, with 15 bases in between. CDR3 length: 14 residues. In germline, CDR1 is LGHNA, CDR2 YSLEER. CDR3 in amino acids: CASSQQSVEGEQYF. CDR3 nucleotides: TGCGCCAGCAGCCAACAGTCAGTCGAGGGTGAGCAGTACTTC.